These 23 T cell receptor beta chains were all obtained from the same sample, sequenced in a study of blood T cell repertoires in COVID-19. Using immunoSEQ multiplex PCR, the repertoire was profiled, and TCRdb retains in-frame clones only, with some absent. This sample has around 280,000 clones; roughly 89% occur once, and the top ten carry 1.5% to 2%. Sequencing was carried out using PBMCs or T cells enriched from blood (not recorded which). The source of these receptors is a woman under 30 with acute COVID-19.

This rearrangement joins TRBV28 to TRBJ2-1, with 9 bases lining up with TRBD2. V shed 1 base, J shed 1 base, and the junction held 20 bases outside the gene matches. The CDR3 is 22 amino acids. Germline-derived CDR1 and CDR2 are MDHEN and SYDVKM. The CDR3: CASSLFRSITSGLTRSYNEQFF. The DNA for the CDR3 is TGTGCCAGCAGTTTATTCCGAAGTATTACTAGCGGGCTTACACGGTCCTACAATGAGCAGTTCTTC. The whole variable domain, filled in from reference TRBV28 and TRBJ2-1, reads DVKVTQSSRYLVKRTGEKVFLECVQDMDHENMFWYRQDPGLGLRLIYFSYDVKMKEKGDIPEGYSVSREKKERFSLILESASTNQTSMYLCASSLFRSITSGLTRSYNEQFFGPGTRLTVL.

This rearrangement joins TRBV5-4 to TRBJ2-7, with 9 bases matching TRBD1. J gave up 3 bases and V 0 bases, and 7 bases lay outside the gene matches. CDR3 length: 16 residues. Germline CDR1 reads SGHNT; CDR2 reads YYREEE (reference sequence). CDR3 nucleotides: TGTGCCAGCAGCTTGGCCGGGACAGGGTATCACTACGAGCAGTACTTC. Translating gives CASSLAGTGYHYEQYF. Looking up the rest from reference TRBV5-4 and TRBJ2-7 gives the full variable domain: ETGVTQSPTHLIKTRGQQVTLRCSSQSGHNTVSWYQQALGQGPQFIFQYYREEENGRGNFPPRFSGLQFPNYSSELNVNALELDDSALYLCASSLAGTGYHYEQYFGPGTRLTVT.

The CDR3, as DNA: TGTGCCAGCAGTTTATCGATAGAGGAGACCTACGAGCAGTACTTC. Amino acids: CASSLSIEETYEQYF. This chain joins TRBV27 and TRBJ2-7; no definite D call. Germline CDR1 is MNHEY and CDR2 is SMNVEV (reference sequence). The CDR3 is made up of 15 amino acids. V was pared by 0 bases and J by 2 bases, with 11 bases between.

The chain has TRBV28 and TRBJ2-3, with TRBD2 matching 14 bases. V lost 4 bases to trimming and J lost 6 bases; unmatched junction nucleotides: 6. The CDR3 is 16 amino acids. Germline lookup yields CDR1 MDHEN and CDR2 SYDVKM. Written as DNA, the CDR3 is TGTGCCAGCAGTTGGGGACTAGCGGGAGACTCGGATACGCAGTATTTT. Its translation: CASSWGLAGDSDTQYF.

The chain carries TRBV19 and TRBJ1-1; D call uncertain. This CDR3 is built from 13 residues. The germline V and J ends were trimmed by 3 bases and 1 base, with 6 bases remaining between them. Per germline, CDR1 LNHDA and CDR2 SQIVND (reference sequence). The CDR3 DNA is TGTGCCAGTAGTATTGGGCAGAACACTGAAGCTTTCTTT. Amino acids: CASSIGQNTEAFF.

The chain employs TRBV28 and TRBJ2-7, with D tentatively TRBD1 (7 bases). CDR3 size: 15 residues. V was pared by 5 bases and J by 0 bases, with 14 bases between. Germline CDR1 MDHEN, CDR2 SYDVKM. CDR3: CASSQGEAVSYEQYF. The CDR3, as DNA: TGTGCCAGCAGTCAGGGGGAGGCGGTCTCCTACGAGCAGTACTTC.

This chain joins TRBV29-1 and TRBJ1-5; TRBD1 matches at 9 bases. The CDR3 loop spans 14 amino acids. V was pared by 7 bases and J by 2 bases, with 6 bases of the junction left unmatched. Germline V gene data show CDR1 as SQVTM and CDR2 as ANQGSEA. The CDR3 is CSARTGGGNQPQHF. Here the CDR3 DNA reads TGCAGCGCCCGAACAGGGGGCGGCAATCAGCCCCAGCATTTT.

The J gene is TRBJ2-7, the V gene TRBV6-5, with 12 bases identical to TRBD1. Trimming cost V 8 bases and J 4 bases; bases outside gene matches: 9. Germline values: CDR1 MNHEY, CDR2 SVGAGI. The CDR3 is 15 residues long. The CDR3: CASRTGTGGGYEQYF. The CDR3 DNA sequence: TGTGCCAGCCGAACCGGGACAGGGGGCGGGTACGAGCAGTACTTC.

The V call is TRBV9, the J call TRBJ2-5; TRBD2 matches 8 bases. V was clipped by 1 base and J by 3 bases; unmatched bases: 2. The CDR3 has 14 residues. Germline CDR1 SGDLS, CDR2 YYNGEE. CDR3 coding DNA: TGTGCCAGCAGCGTATCCGGGAGGGAAGAGACCCAGTACTTC. It yields the protein CASSVSGREETQYF.

This chain connects TRBV11-3 to TRBJ2-1, with 8 bases that match TRBD1. The CDR3 is made up of 16 amino acids. The V gene's germline CDR1 is SGHNT and CDR2 YENEEA. V shed 5 bases and J 0 bases; nucleotides not matched to a gene: 6. The CDR3: CASSTHRGASYNEQFF. CDR3 DNA sequence: TGTGCCAGCAGCACGCACAGGGGGGCCTCCTACAATGAGCAGTTCTTC.

The chain uses TRBV2 and TRBJ2-3; 8 bases fit TRBD2. The CDR3 runs to 14 residues. Germline V CDR1 and CDR2: SNHLY, FYNNEI. The V gene end was trimmed by 5 bases and the J gene end by 4 bases; junction bases not matched to a gene: 5. The CDR3 DNA reads as TGTGCCAGCAGTTTAGCGGGAACCGCAGATACGCAGTATTTT. This encodes CASSLAGTADTQYF.

This sequence joins TRBV28 and TRBJ2-7, with TRBD1 as a possible D gene (6 bases). Trimming took off 7 bases at V and 2 bases at J, with 15 bases between the two ends. CDR1 is MDHEN, CDR2 SYDVKM, per germline. The CDR3 is 14 amino acids. The CDR3 nucleotides read TGTGCCAGCATTGGTGACAGGCGGACCTACGAGCAGTACTTC. This translates into CASIGDRRTYEQYF. Using reference TRBV28 and TRBJ2-7 for the parts outside the CDR3, the full variable domain is DVKVTQSSRYLVKRTGEKVFLECVQDMDHENMFWYRQDPGLGLRLIYFSYDVKMKEKGDIPEGYSVSREKKERFSLILESASTNQTSMYLCASIGDRRTYEQYFGPGTRLTVT.

The chain joins TRBV5-1 to TRBJ2-7, with TRBD2 as a possible D gene (6 bases). Trimming took off 0 bases at V and 4 bases at J, with 11 bases between the two ends. This CDR3 has 14 residues. Germline V gives CDR1 SGHRS, CDR2 YFSETQ. The CDR3 protein is CASSLGGTGYEQYF. The CDR3 DNA reads as TGCGCCAGCAGCTTGGGCGGGACGGGATACGAGCAGTACTTC.

The V and J genes are TRBV3-1 (or the pseudogene TRBV3-2) and TRBJ2-5; TRBD2 might be the D (7 bases). The germline V and J ends were trimmed by 5 bases and 5 bases, with 15 bases remaining between them. Germline values: CDR1 LGHDT, CDR2 YNNKEL (reference sequence). The CDR3 contains 14 residues. CDR3 bases: TGTGCCAGCAGCGAACGGGGGGCCGGCGAGACCCAGTACTTC. It codes for CASSERGAGETQYF.

V gene TRBV3-1 (or the pseudogene TRBV3-2) combines with J gene TRBJ1-1, with unresolved D. The CDR3 runs 13 residues. Per the germline V gene, CDR1 is LGHDT and CDR2 is YNNKEL (reference sequence). Trimming took 4 bases from V and 4 from J, leaving 10 bases between them. The CDR3 nucleotides are TGTGCCAGCAGCCTCACACGGAGCACTGAAGCTTTCTTT. This codes for CASSLTRSTEAFF.

This chain joins TRBV13 and TRBJ1-6; no reliable D call. The CDR3 length is 12 residues. Trimming cost V 4 bases and J 9 bases, with 7 bases left between them. Germline loops: CDR1 PRHDT, CDR2 FYEKMQ (reference sequence). The DNA of the CDR3 is TGTGCCAGCAGCTCGAGGAGTTCACCCCTCCACTTT. Protein: CASSSRSSPLHF.

The genes are TRBV19 and TRBJ1-1; D is perhaps TRBD1 (5 bases). From germline, CDR1 is LNHDA and CDR2 SQIVND (reference sequence). The germline V and J ends were trimmed by 4 bases and 1 base, with 7 bases remaining between them. The CDR3 sequence is 13 residues long. The CDR3 DNA reads TGTGCCAGTAGTAGACAGAGGAACACTGAAGCTTTCTTT. This sequence encodes CASSRQRNTEAFF.

This chain uses TRBV7-9 with TRBJ1-2; 11 positions agree with TRBD1. V shed 1 base and J 2 bases; nucleotides not matched to a gene: 0. The CDR3 has 15 residues. Per the germline V gene, CDR1 is SEHNR and CDR2 is FQNEAQ (reference sequence). CDR3 loop: CASSLGDRGNYGYTF. The CDR3 region has the DNA TGTGCCAGCAGCTTAGGGGACAGGGGGAACTATGGCTACACCTTC.

The chain couples TRBV11-2 to TRBJ1-6; D remains unclear. In germline, CDR1 is SGHAT, CDR2 FQNNGV. This CDR3 contains 17 residues. V lost 1 base to trimming and J lost 0 bases, with 10 bases between them. DNA of the CDR3: TGTGCCAGCAGCTTAGCAGCCACTAGCTCCTATAATTCACCCCTCCACTTT. It codes for CASSLAATSSYNSPLHF.

This chain connects TRBV13 to TRBJ2-1, with D perhaps matching TRBD2 (6 bases). V was cut by 5 bases and J by 0 bases, with 11 bases left in between. Germline-derived CDR1 and CDR2 are PRHDT and FYEKMQ (reference sequence). The CDR3 loop spans 15 amino acids. In DNA form, the CDR3 reads TGTGCCAGCAGCCCGGGACTCCTCTCCTACAATGAGCAGTTCTTC. Encoded protein: CASSPGLLSYNEQFF. Combining the CDR3 with reference TRBV13 and TRBJ2-1 gives the whole variable domain AAGVIQSPRHLIKEKRETATLKCYPIPRHDTVYWYQQGPGQDPQFLISFYEKMQSDKGSIPDRFSAQQFSDYHSELNMSSLELGDSALYFCASSPGLLSYNEQFFGPGTRLTVL.

J is TRBJ1-6 and V is TRBV23-1; no firm D call. TRBV23-1 belongs to the ORF category, with a function that is uncertain. V lost 1 base, J lost 0 bases, and 7 bases lay in between. CDR3 length equals 16 residues. The CDR3 bases are TGCGCCAGCAGTCAATACCCGAGCTCCTATAATTCACCCCTCCACTTT. Protein: CASSQYPSSYNSPLHF.

The CDR3 sequence: CASRKNDRATNEKLFF. Here the CDR3 DNA reads TGTGCCAGCAGAAAGAATGACAGGGCAACTAATGAAAAACTGTTTTTT. V usage is TRBV27 and J usage is TRBJ1-4; 7 bases fit TRBD1. The CDR3 is 16 residues long. The germline CDR1 and CDR2 sequences are MNHEY and SMNVEV (reference sequence). V shed 6 bases, J shed 0 bases, and the junction held 7 bases outside the gene matches. Complete variable domain (other parts from reference TRBV27 and TRBJ1-4): EAQVTQNPRYLITVTGKKLTVTCSQNMNHEYMSWYRQDPGLGLRQIYYSMNVEVTDKGDVPEGYKVSRKEKRNFPLILESPSPNQTSLYFCASRKNDRATNEKLFFGSGTQLSVL.

The chain is built from TRBV28 and TRBJ1-3, with D unclear. Germline CDR1 and CDR2: MDHEN and SYDVKM. Trimming stripped 6 bases from V and 1 base from J, with 10 bases between. The CDR3 is 14 residues long. This chain's CDR3 is CASSRIRSGNTIYF. The CDR3 bases are TGTGCCAGCAGCCGAATACGGTCTGGAAACACCATATATTTT.